This passage covers 31 T cell receptor beta chains from one sample sequenced in a study of PD-L1 blockade in urothelial cancer (dated by TCRdb to about 2017). Library generation was performed with the immunoSEQ multiplex PCR assay. Not all clones reach the TCRdb copy of this immuneACCESS table, which keeps in-frame sequences only. Checked studies attribute under half of the gap to unresolved V genes and leave the rest unexplained. The sample table shows 33,000 or so clones, and 82% are seen once. Jointly, the top ten make up 6% to 7% of the sample. What the time point label conveys for this sample: pretreatment peripheral blood. The starting material was PBMCs, obtained around atezolizumab (anti-PD-L1) treatment. These receptors were taken from a man aged 60 to 69 with urothelial cancer.

V and J are TRBV28 and TRBJ2-1; 7 positions agree with TRBD1. Germline loops: CDR1 MDHEN, CDR2 SYDVKM. V shed 6 bases, J shed 6 bases, and the junction held 8 bases outside the gene matches. The CDR3 is 14 amino acids. The CDR3 sequence: CASSPSWDSNEQFF. In DNA, the CDR3 is TGTGCCAGCAGCCCATCGTGGGACAGCAATGAGCAGTTCTTC.

This clone was recorded a few times. V usage is TRBV7-2 and J usage is TRBJ2-7, with 9 bases aligning to TRBD1. Germline V lookup: CDR1 SGHTA, CDR2 FQGNSA. Trimming took 6 bases from V and 7 from J; bases not matched to a gene: 13. The CDR3 consists of 15 residues. The CDR3 sequence: CASSSNSGTGREQYF. CDR3 coding DNA: TGTGCCAGCAGTAGCAACTCCGGGACAGGGAGGGAGCAGTACTTC.

The chain joins TRBV18 to TRBJ1-5; 8 bases map to TRBD1. This CDR3 comprises 14 residues. CDR1 is KGHSH and CDR2 is LQKENI in the germline V gene. The junction had 7 bases not matched to a gene; V was cut back by 6 bases and J by 6 bases. The CDR3 region has the DNA TGTGCCAGCTCTCTGGGACAGGTCGGTCAGCCCCAGCATTTT. It translates to CASSLGQVGQPQHF. The whole variable domain, remainder taken from reference TRBV18 and TRBJ1-5, is NAGVMQNPRHLVRRRGQEARLRCSPMKGHSHVYWYRQLPEEGLKFMVYLQKENIIDESGMPKERFSAEFPKEGPSILRIQQVVRGDSAAYFCASSLGQVGQPQHFGDGTRLSIL.

The genes are TRBV19 and TRBJ2-7, with D perhaps TRBD1 (5 bases). With 2 bases removed from V and 3 bases from J, the gap between germline ends came to 11 bases. The CDR3 covers 14 residues. The germline gives CDR1 LNHDA, CDR2 SQIVND (reference sequence). CDR3 DNA sequence: TGTGCCAGTAGTATAAAGCTTGACAGCTACGAGCAGTACTTC. Translation: CASSIKLDSYEQYF.

The gene calls are TRBV28 and TRBJ2-7, with 8 bases aligning to TRBD1. The V and J ends lost 6 bases and 0 bases, in that order; junction bases with no gene match: 10. This CDR3 is 16 amino acids long. Germline lookup yields CDR1 MDHEN and CDR2 SYDVKM. CDR3 residues: CASSLTDRGYSYEQYF. CDR3 coding DNA: TGTGCCAGCAGCCTCACAGACAGGGGATACTCCTACGAGCAGTACTTC.

The rearrangement links TRBV11-2 to TRBJ2-1, with D maybe TRBD2 (6 bases). Trimming removed 6 bases from V and 9 bases from J, with 18 bases in between. Germline V gene sequence: CDR1 SGHAT, CDR2 FQNNGV. This CDR3 has 14 amino acids. CDR3 in amino acids: CASRSTSSGGEQFF. DNA of the CDR3: TGTGCCAGCAGATCGACTAGTTCCGGGGGTGAGCAGTTCTTC.

The V and J genes are TRBV5-4 and TRBJ2-1, with D perhaps matching TRBD1 (5 bases). V dropped 6 bases and J dropped 4 bases, with 11 bases sitting between them. The CDR3 runs 13 residues. Germline assignment: CDR1 SGHNT and CDR2 YYREEE (reference sequence). The CDR3 nucleotides read TGTGCCAGCAAGCTACAGGCTTACAATGAGCAGTTCTTC. As protein: CASKLQAYNEQFF.

V usage is TRBV18 and J usage is TRBJ2-2; a possible D gene is TRBD2 (5 bases). The CDR3 loop spans 13 amino acids. In germline, CDR1 is KGHSH, CDR2 LQKENI. Trimming cost V 3 bases and J 5 bases, with 7 bases left between them. The CDR3 sequence is CASSPLATGELFF. The CDR3 DNA is TGTGCCAGCTCACCGCTAGCTACCGGGGAGCTGTTTTTT.

The rearrangement links TRBV14 to TRBJ2-2, with TRBD1 as a possible D gene (6 bases). V lost 3 bases, J lost 1 base, and 12 bases lay in between. Per the germline V gene, CDR1 is SGHDN and CDR2 is FVKESK. CDR3 length: 16 amino acids. As DNA, the CDR3 is TGTGCCAGCAGCCATAGTGGGGGCTGGAACACCGGGGAGCTGTTTTTT. Translation gives CASSHSGGWNTGELFF.

The chain employs TRBV2 and TRBJ1-4; 10 nucleotides agree with TRBD1. The CDR3 covers 13 residues. The ends lost 8 bases at V and 5 bases at J; junction bases unmatched: 2. The V gene's germline CDR1 is SNHLY and CDR2 FYNNEI. The CDR3 reads CASGGQGNEKLFF. CDR3 bases: TGTGCCAGCGGGGGACAGGGGAATGAAAAACTGTTTTTT.

The sample holds a few counts of this clone. The chain employs TRBV9 and TRBJ1-3; the match to TRBD1 covers 8 bases. From germline, CDR1 is SGDLS and CDR2 YYNGEE. Unmatched junction bases numbered 3, after V lost 2 bases and J lost 2 bases. The CDR3 length is 15 residues. CDR3 sequence reads: CASSVTGETGNTIYF. DNA of the CDR3: TGTGCCAGCAGCGTGACAGGGGAAACTGGAAACACCATATATTTT.

The rearrangement uses TRBV7-2 and TRBJ2-5; 12 bases line up with TRBD2. Germline CDR1 is SGHTA and CDR2 is FQGNSA. V dropped 3 bases and J dropped 5; count of bases not matched to a gene: 7. This CDR3 comprises 16 residues. The CDR3 nucleotides read TGTGCCAGCAGCTTCTCTAGCGGGGGGGCCTGGGAGACCCAGTACTTC. Its translation: CASSFSSGGAWETQYF. The complete variable domain, with remaining parts taken from reference TRBV7-2 and TRBJ2-5, reads GAGVSQSPSNKVTEKGKDVELRCDPISGHTALYWYRQSLGQGLEFLIYFQGNSAPDKSGLPSDRFSAERTGGSVSTLTIQRTQQEDSAVYLCASSFSSGGAWETQYFGPGTRLLVL.

V gene TRBV30 combines with J gene TRBJ2-6; D gene unclear. The germline V gene encodes CDR1 GTSNPN and CDR2 SVGIG (reference sequence). The germline V and J ends were trimmed by 5 bases and 3 bases, with 11 bases remaining between them. The CDR3 contains 14 residues. The CDR3 sequence: CAWSHLLGANVLTF. The CDR3, as DNA: TGTGCCTGGTCACACCTGCTTGGGGCCAACGTCCTGACTTTC.

The rearrangement joins TRBV6-5 to TRBJ1-6, with D maybe TRBD1 (6 bases). Per the germline V gene, CDR1 is MNHEY and CDR2 is SVGAGI. The ends were cut back, 2 bases at V and 9 bases at J, with 14 bases in the middle. This CDR3 has 15 amino acids. For the CDR3, the DNA is TGTGCCAGCAGTTACACCCCAGGGGAGGGTTCACCCCTCCACTTT. It translates to CASSYTPGEGSPLHF.

This clone was picked up a small number of times. The chain combines TRBV27 with TRBJ2-7, with TRBD1 matching over 9 bases. The CDR3 is made up of 14 amino acids. Germline CDR1 reads MNHEY; CDR2 reads SMNVEV (reference sequence). The ends lost 6 bases at V and 2 bases at J; junction bases unmatched: 5. The CDR3 DNA is TGTGCCAGCAGGACCCGGACAGGGGCCTACGAGCAGTACTTC. Amino acids: CASRTRTGAYEQYF.

The J gene is TRBJ2-5, the V gene TRBV6-1; a possible D gene is TRBD2 (5 bases). Germline loops: CDR1 MNHNS, CDR2 SASEGT. Trimming cost V 4 bases and J 5 bases, with 14 bases left between them. The CDR3 sequence is 14 residues long. The CDR3: CASSVGPERETQYF. The DNA of the CDR3 is TGTGCCAGCAGTGTGGGTCCCGAGCGGGAGACCCAGTACTTC.

The chain has TRBV7-2 and TRBJ1-2, with TRBD1 matching 8 bases. V lost 3 bases, J lost 7 bases, and 7 bases stayed unmatched. Germline V gene sequence: CDR1 SGHTA, CDR2 FQGNSA. The CDR3 loop spans 14 amino acids. This CDR3 reads CASSFTPGQGGYTF. For the CDR3, the DNA is TGTGCCAGCAGCTTCACCCCTGGACAGGGTGGCTACACCTTC. The full variable domain, with the rest looked up from reference TRBV7-2 and TRBJ1-2, is GAGVSQSPSNKVTEKGKDVELRCDPISGHTALYWYRQSLGQGLEFLIYFQGNSAPDKSGLPSDRFSAERTGGSVSTLTIQRTQQEDSAVYLCASSFTPGQGGYTFGSGTRLTVV.

The V gene is TRBV28, the J gene TRBJ2-3; 7 bases agree with TRBD2. Germline lookup yields CDR1 MDHEN and CDR2 SYDVKM. This CDR3 contains 15 residues. The CDR3 region has the DNA TGTGCTCTAGCGGCCGTGGGGGGTTACACAGATACGCAGTATTTT. Translating it yields CALAAVGGYTDTQYF.

The rearrangement links TRBV4-1 to TRBJ2-5; 10 bases line up with TRBD1. From germline, CDR1 is MGHRA and CDR2 YSYEKL. This CDR3 has 18 residues. V shed 0 bases and J 2 bases; nucleotides not matched to a gene: 9. CDR3: CASSQDRRGTGVQETQYF. For the CDR3, the DNA is TGCGCCAGCAGCCAAGATCGCCGTGGGACAGGGGTTCAAGAGACCCAGTACTTC.

This clone was seen just once. One end of the junction is discordant with germline, which a read error may explain. The V and J genes are TRBV2 and TRBJ1-2; 8 bases fit TRBD1. CDR3 length: 13 amino acids. Germline V gene sequence: CDR1 SNHLY, CDR2 FYNNEI. CDR3 sequence (DNA): TGTGCCAGCAGTGAGGGACAGGACTATCGCTACACCTTC. The encoded protein is CASSEGQDYRYTF.

V and J are TRBV7-2 and TRBJ1-5; 7 nucleotides align to TRBD1. With V trimmed by 5 bases and J by 4 bases, 2 bases remained unmatched. Looked up from germline, CDR1 is SGHTA and CDR2 is FQGNSA. The length of the CDR3 is 13 residues. CDR3 loop: CASSSRGNQPQHF. The CDR3 coding sequence is TGTGCCAGCAGCAGCAGGGGGAATCAGCCCCAGCATTTT.

This sequence joins TRBV7-9 and TRBJ2-1; 7 bases align to TRBD2. The CDR3 length is 14 residues. Trimming cost V 8 bases and J 5 bases; bases outside gene matches: 9. CDR1 SEHNR and CDR2 FQNEAQ come from the germline V gene (reference sequence). The CDR3 DNA reads as TGTGCCAGCTCGACTAGCTGGGCGGACAATGAGCAGTTCTTC. This sequence encodes CASSTSWADNEQFF.

The CDR3 DNA sequence: TGTGCAAGTCGCTTAGTTAGGAACACCGGGGAGCTGTTTTTT. Residues: CASRLVRNTGELFF. The rearrangement uses TRBV12-2 and TRBJ2-2; the D call TRBD2 from the table was never checked on the DNA. TRBV12-2 corresponds to a pseudogene. This CDR3 has 14 residues.

The chain recombines TRBV28 with TRBJ2-7, with 12 bases lining up with TRBD2. V shed 6 bases and J 4 bases; nucleotides not matched to a gene: 10. CDR1 is MDHEN and CDR2 is SYDVKM in the germline V gene. The CDR3 runs 16 residues. The DNA for the CDR3 is TGTGCCAGCAGGCTACCGACTAGCGGGGGTTCGTACGAGCAGTACTTC. This encodes CASRLPTSGGSYEQYF.

The chain uses TRBV7-8 and TRBJ2-7, with D perhaps matching TRBD1 (6 bases). The CDR3 has 15 amino acids. Deletions cut 0 bases from V and 6 bases from J, with 15 bases between. Germline CDR1 reads SGHVS; CDR2 reads FQNEAQ. CDR3 region: CASSLAAGEVPEQYF. Written as DNA, the CDR3 is TGTGCCAGCAGCTTAGCGGCAGGGGAAGTGCCCGAGCAGTACTTC. Full variable domain (outside the CDR3, taken from reference TRBV7-8 and TRBJ2-7): GAGVSQSPRYKVAKRGQDVALRCDPISGHVSLFWYQQALGQGPEFLTYFQNEAQLDKSGLPSDRFFAERPEGSVSTLKIQRTQQEDSAVYLCASSLAAGEVPEQYFGPGTRLTVT.

V gene TRBV28 combines with J gene TRBJ2-7; the match to TRBD1 covers 8 bases. V shed 9 bases, J shed 2 bases, and the junction held 6 bases outside the gene matches. The germline CDR1 and CDR2 sequences are MDHEN and SYDVKM. The CDR3 length is 13 residues. In nucleotides, the CDR3 is TGTGCCAGTCTGAAACAGGGGGCCTACGAGCAGTACTTC. The encoded protein is CASLKQGAYEQYF.

In nucleotides, the CDR3 is TGTGCCAGCAGCCGGGGGGCGGATACGCAGTATTTT. It is translated as CASSRGADTQYF. V usage is TRBV11-2 and J usage is TRBJ2-3, with a tentative D call TRBD2 (7 bases). Germline-derived CDR1 and CDR2 are SGHAT and FQNNGV. There are 12 residues in the CDR3. V was shortened by 5 bases and J by 6 bases, with 9 bases between the two germline ends.

The chain has TRBV7-6 and TRBJ1-4; tentatively, D is TRBD1 (5 bases). V dropped 4 bases and J dropped 7 bases, with 19 bases sitting between them. The CDR3 extends over 16 amino acids. Germline values: CDR1 SGHVS, CDR2 FNYEAQ. Here the CDR3 DNA reads TGTGCCAGCAGCTCGAACCAGGGAGGCGATAGTGAAAAACTGTTTTTT. Its translation: CASSSNQGGDSEKLFF.

This clone was detected only a few times. This chain connects TRBV7-3 to TRBJ2-2; a possible D gene is TRBD1 (6 bases). The CDR3 contains 15 residues. The V gene lost 5 bases and the J gene lost 1 base, with 11 bases spanning the gap. Germline V lookup: CDR1 SGHTA, CDR2 FQGTGA. The CDR3 nucleotides are TGTGCCAGCAGCCGTGGACAGTTGAACACCGGGGAGCTGTTTTTT. Protein sequence: CASSRGQLNTGELFF.

The chain has TRBV19 and TRBJ2-7, with D possibly matching TRBD1 (7 bases). The CDR3 is 13 amino acids. The V end was cut by 5 bases, the J end by 2 bases, with 10 bases between. In germline, CDR1 is LNHDA, CDR2 SQIVND (reference sequence). The CDR3 protein is CASSAGQTYEQYF. CDR3 nucleotides: TGTGCCAGTAGTGCGGGACAGACCTACGAGCAGTACTTC. Looking up the rest from reference TRBV19 and TRBJ2-7 gives the full variable domain: DGGITQSPKYLFRKEGQNVTLSCEQNLNHDAMYWYRQDPGQGLRLIYYSQIVNDFQKGDIAEGYSVSREKKESFPLTVTSAQKNPTAFYLCASSAGQTYEQYFGPGTRLTVT.

A few counts support this clone. The chain employs TRBV28 and TRBJ1-3; no reliable D call. CDR1 is MDHEN and CDR2 is SYDVKM in the germline V gene. V lost 3 bases, J lost 3 bases, and 6 bases lay in between. The CDR3 consists of 13 residues. CDR3 nucleotides: TGTGCCAGCAGTTTTCCAGGTGGAAACACCATATATTTT. Residues: CASSFPGGNTIYF.